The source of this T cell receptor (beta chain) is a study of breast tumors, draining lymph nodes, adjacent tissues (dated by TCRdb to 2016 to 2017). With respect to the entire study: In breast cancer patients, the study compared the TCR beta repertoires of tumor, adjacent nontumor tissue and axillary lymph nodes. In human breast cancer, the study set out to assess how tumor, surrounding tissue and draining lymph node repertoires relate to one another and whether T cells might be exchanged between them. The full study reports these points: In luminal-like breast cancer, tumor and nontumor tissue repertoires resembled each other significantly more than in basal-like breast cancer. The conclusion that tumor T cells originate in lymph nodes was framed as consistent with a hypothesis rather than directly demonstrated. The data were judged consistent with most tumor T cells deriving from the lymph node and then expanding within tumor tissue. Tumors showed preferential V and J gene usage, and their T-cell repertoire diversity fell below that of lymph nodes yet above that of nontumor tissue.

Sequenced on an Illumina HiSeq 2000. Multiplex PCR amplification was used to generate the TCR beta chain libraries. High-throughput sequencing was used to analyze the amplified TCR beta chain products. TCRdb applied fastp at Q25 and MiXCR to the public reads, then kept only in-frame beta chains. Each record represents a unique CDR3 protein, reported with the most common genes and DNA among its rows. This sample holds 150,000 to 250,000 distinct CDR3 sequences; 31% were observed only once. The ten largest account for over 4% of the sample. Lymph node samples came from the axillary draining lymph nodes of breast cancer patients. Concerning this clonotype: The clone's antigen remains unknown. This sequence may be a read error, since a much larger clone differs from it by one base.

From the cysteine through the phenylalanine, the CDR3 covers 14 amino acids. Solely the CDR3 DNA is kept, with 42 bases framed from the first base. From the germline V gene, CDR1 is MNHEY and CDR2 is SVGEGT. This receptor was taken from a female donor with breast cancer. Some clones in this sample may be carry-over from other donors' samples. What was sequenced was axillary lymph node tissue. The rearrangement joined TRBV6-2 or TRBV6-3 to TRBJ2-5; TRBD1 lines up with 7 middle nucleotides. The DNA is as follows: TGTGCCAGCAGTCACTCGACAGGGAGTGAGACCCAGTACTTC. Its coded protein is CASSHSTGSETQYF.